This T cell receptor (beta chain) comes out of a study of CD8 T cells in Susac syndrome. The V segment lost 7 bases and the J segment 7 bases; nucleotides outside the gene matches: 10. The CDR3 loop spans 14 amino acids. The germline V gene has CDR1 MDHEN and CDR2 SYDVKM. With random hexamers, reverse transcription was performed on roughly 0.5 to 1 ug of RNA. From the immunoSEQ multiplex PCR reads, TCRdb called clonotypes with MiXCR, one entry per CDR3 protein. The top ten clones hold less than 0.075% of a sample with more than 200,000 distinct CDR3 sequences, around 93% of them seen once. This sequence joins TRBV28 and TRBJ1-5; 7 bases are a match to TRBD1. The clonotype originates from a human donor with multiple sclerosis. Sequencing used CD4+ T cells from PBMCs. The CDR3 loop reads CASNFRGFGQPQHF. In DNA form, the CDR3 reads TGTGCCAGCAACTTCAGGGGGTTCGGCCAGCCCCAGCATTTT. Variable domain in full (rest from reference TRBV28 and TRBJ1-5): DVKVTQSSRYLVKRTGEKVFLECVQDMDHENMFWYRQDPGLGLRLIYFSYDVKMKEKGDIPEGYSVSREKKERFSLILESASTNQTSMYLCASNFRGFGQPQHFGDGTRLSIL.